This TCR beta chain was recovered during a study of human CD8 memory T cell subsets. Overall study results and limits: It was suggested by Chao1 estimates that stem-like memory T cells were more diverse than precursor exhausted T cells.

The authors obtained RNA from duplicate vials, each holding around 150,000 sorted CD8+ T cells, for every subset. Investigators built TCR beta libraries using UMI-labeled 5' RACE. TCRdb reworked the 5' RACE reads into one entry per CDR3 protein, no DNA. The table lists about 3,300 distinct CDR3 sequences. This clonotype shows up as medium-sized (0.01 to 0.1%) by frequency. The antigen remains undetermined. This receptor was taken from a human donor in good health. The sequenced sample was CD8+ T cells from PBMCs.

CDR3 loop: CASSDRDTEAFF. V gene TRBV9 combines with J gene TRBJ1-1; TCRdb outputs TRBD1, but without DNA this stays unchecked. CDR1 is SGDLS and CDR2 is YYNGEE in the germline V gene. The CDR3 is made up of 12 amino acids.